The text below deals with one T cell receptor beta chain. What it binds is not known. V lost 2 bases to trimming and J lost 4 bases, with 8 bases between them. Germline CDR1 reads SGHAT; CDR2 reads FQNNGV. This CDR3 has 13 residues. This sample was taken from a study of shared clonotypes between healthy human individuals. Background on the study: The donor group consisted of two women and a few men, aged 18 to 49. Whole-study results and caveats: Some clonotypes were shared by all four sorted-subset donors, while others were not shared. The non-shared ones had lower generation probabilities than the shared ones. Roughly 5% of naive CD4 clonotypes were shared across four donors.

Method: immunoSEQ multiplex PCR; TCRdb's copy keeps in-frame clones and lacks some. The repertoire consists of a few million clones, with 85% to 95% occurring once and the leading ten covering more than 1.5%. Positively selected for CCR7, the CD45RO-negative cells used as naive CD8 cells excluded terminally differentiated effector memory CD45RA+ cells. The source of this sequence is a man aged 18 to 30 in good health. Some clones in this sample may be carry-over from other donors' samples. The V gene is TRBV11-2, the J gene TRBJ1-2; D gene uncertain. Sequenced input: naive CD8+ T cells from PBMCs. Here the CDR3 DNA reads TGTGCCAGCAGCTTATTGTCGCGCTATGGCTACACCTTC. It translates to CASSLLSRYGYTF.